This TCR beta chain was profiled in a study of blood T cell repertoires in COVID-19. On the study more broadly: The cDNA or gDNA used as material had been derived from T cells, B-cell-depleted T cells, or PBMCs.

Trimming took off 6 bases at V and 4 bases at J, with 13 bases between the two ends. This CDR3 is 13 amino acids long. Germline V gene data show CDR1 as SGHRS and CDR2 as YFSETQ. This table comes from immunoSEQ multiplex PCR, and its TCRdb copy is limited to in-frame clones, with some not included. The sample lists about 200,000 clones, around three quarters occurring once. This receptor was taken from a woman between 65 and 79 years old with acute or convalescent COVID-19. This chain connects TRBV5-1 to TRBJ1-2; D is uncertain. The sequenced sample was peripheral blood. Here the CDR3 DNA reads TGCGCCAGCACGGGTGAATTTGGCTATGGCTACACCTTC. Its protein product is CASTGEFGYGYTF.